Below, one T cell receptor (beta chain) is given with its context. Its antigen is still unknown. Qualities for individual bases were not recorded, and no much larger clone is one base off. Measured from the cysteine to the phenylalanine, the CDR3 is 16 residues long. CDR3 DNA only is kept here, 48 bases in frame from base 1. For this chain, trimming is 1 base at the V end and 2 bases at the J end, and the number of junction bases without a gene match is 5. As encoded in the germline V gene, CDR1 is SGHAT while CDR2 is FQNNGV. The CDR3 regions of human TCRbeta chains were analyzed by immunosequencing. In the original analysis: Repertoire TCRs were matched against a reference library of SARS-CoV-2-specific TCRs generated with the MIRA antigen-specificity platform. Breadth meant the fraction of unique TCRs that were SARS-CoV-2-associated, whereas depth meant the fraction of total T cells that were SARS-CoV-2-associated. Each spike-specific TCR was assigned to its reactive spike region and to a CD4 or CD8 class using the MIRA data. Log10-transformed breadth and depth values were compared by one-way ANOVA with Sidak's multiple comparisons tests. This is the immuneACCESS table as TCRdb keeps it, with only in-frame sequences that have V and J called. A part of the clones is gone; compared with another copy, unresolved V genes explain less than half, and the rest is unexplained. The V and J calls and the clone size are those of that table, but D and trimming were determined from the DNA. This sample lists about 120,000 clones; 80% to 90% were detected once. The ten largest clones capture about 3% of the sample.

This entry belongs to a study of T cell responses to AZD1222 COVID-19 vaccine (dated by TCRdb to the early 2020s). With respect to the entire study: AZD1222 recipients given second doses at about 4 weeks or at about 12 weeks were pooled, since spike-specific TCR depth and breadth were not found to differ between the two schedules. TCR sequencing covered 230 to 250 trial participants: about 210 given two doses of AZD1222 and 26 given two doses of MenACWY control vaccine. Trial participants were enrolled by age into subgroups of 18-55, 56-69 and 70-plus years, and around 150, 28 and 57 TCR-sequenced participants, respectively, were included in these subgroups. General study outcomes and caveats: In the small 56-69-year group, the increase in depth fell short of significance, most likely because of low power. Because no day 14 peak-response samples were available, the repertoires could be characterized only after the peak T cell response. Only five to seven AZD1222 recipients were SARS-CoV-2 seropositive at baseline, limiting conclusions about previously exposed vaccinees. Vaccine-associated CD4 TCRs spanned the whole spike protein, with dominant responses in regions 160-218 and 743-854. Spike-specific TCR breadth and depth rose significantly after two AZD1222 doses compared with day 0 and with MenACWY recipients. Participants were mostly white British, with more females than males. The authors suggested clonal diversity may have been underestimated. Reportedly, almost half of the unique spike-specific TCRs recognized epitopes lying outside the regions that are mutated in the B.1.351 and B.1.1.7 variants.

This specimen's time point label, per the study, means: baseline before first vaccination. Vaccinee samples came from UK trials COV001 and COV002, including a single-blind randomized controlled phase 2/3 trial of AZD1222 (ChAdOx1 nCoV-19) in healthy adults. Trial participant PBMC samples were collected at day 0 and day 28 after the second dose for TCRbeta chain sequencing. Rearrangement joined TRBV11-2 to TRBJ2-7, with 10 bases aligning to TRBD2. The material was peripheral blood, obtained on day 0 of AZD1222 vaccination. The clonotype was recovered from an adult in good health. The CDR3 region: CASSLGSSGSTYEQYF. The bases are TGTGCCAGCAGCTTAGGATCTAGCGGGAGTACCTACGAGCAGTACTTC.